These 9 T cell receptor beta chains originate from one sample sequenced in a study of shared clonotypes between healthy human individuals. Naive CD8 cells were CD45RO-negative, positively selected for CCR7, excluding terminally differentiated effector memory CD45RA+ cells. Libraries were prepared by immunoSEQ multiplex PCR; TCRdb keeps only in-frame clonotypes and omits some of them. The profile shows about 2.1 million clones, 85% to 95% of them singletons. The sample consisted of naive CD8+ T cells from PBMCs. The receptors shown here come from a man between 18 and 35 years old in good health. Some clones in this sample may be carry-over from other donors' samples.

The gene calls are TRBV9 and TRBJ2-3, with TRBD1 as a possible D gene (6 bases). The CDR3 totals 16 residues. With 0 bases removed from V and 0 bases from J, the gap between germline ends came to 11 bases. The germline gives CDR1 SGDLS, CDR2 YYNGEE. The DNA for the CDR3 is TGTGCCAGCAGCGTAGGGACAGTGCCTAGCACAGATACGCAGTATTTT. Its protein is CASSVGTVPSTDTQYF.

The count of this clone is one. The CDR3 DNA reads TGTGCCAGCTCACCACTGGTCAGGGACTCCTACAATGAGCAGTTCTTC. It translates to CASSPLVRDSYNEQFF. V gene TRBV18 combines with J gene TRBJ2-1; D is perhaps TRBD1 (5 bases). The germline V gene encodes CDR1 KGHSH and CDR2 LQKENI. CDR3 length: 16 residues. V lost 1 base and J 0 bases, leaving 10 bases between the germline ends.

The V call is TRBV30, the J call TRBJ1-1, with a weak D call TRBD1 (5 bases). Germline V lookup: CDR1 GTSNPN, CDR2 SVGIG (reference sequence). Trimming shortened V by 2 bases and J by 1 base, and 8 bases separated the two germline ends. The CDR3 is made up of 13 amino acids. The DNA for the CDR3 is TGTGCCTGGAGTAGGGGAGAGAACACTGAAGCTTTCTTT. Protein product: CAWSRGENTEAFF.

The V call is TRBV6-1, the J call TRBJ2-1, with D possibly called TRBD1 or TRBD2 (5 bases each). Trimming removed 2 bases from V and 0 bases from J, with 14 bases in between. Germline values: CDR1 MNHNS, CDR2 SASEGT. This CDR3 is built from 17 residues. The CDR3: CASSELRGNPSYNEQFF. CDR3 bases: TGTGCCAGCAGTGAATTGAGGGGAAACCCCTCCTACAATGAGCAGTTCTTC.

J is TRBJ1-4 and V is TRBV2; 7 bases are shared with TRBD1. This CDR3 contains 15 residues. The germline gives CDR1 SNHLY, CDR2 FYNNEI. The J segment lost 4 bases and the V segment lost 11 bases, leaving 13 bases of the junction unmatched. CDR3: CAGHRDRGLNEKLFF. The CDR3 DNA reads as TGTGCCGGTCACCGGGACAGAGGACTTAATGAAAAACTGTTTTTT.

The rearrangement links TRBV21-1 to TRBJ2-1. TRBV21-1 is designated a pseudogene. The CDR3 extends over 17 amino acids. The CDR3 loop reads CASSNRRTYQPYNEQFF. The CDR3 bases are TGTGCCAGCAGCAATCGGCGGACCTATCAGCCTTACAATGAGCAGTTCTTC.

V gene TRBV4-1 combines with J gene TRBJ2-7, with 10 positions matching TRBD1. From germline, CDR1 is MGHRA and CDR2 YSYEKL. The CDR3 has 14 amino acids. V was pared by 4 bases and J by 2 bases, with 2 bases of the junction left unmatched. CDR3 coding DNA: TGCGCCAGCAGCCGAGGGACAGGGGCCTACGAGCAGTACTTC. Protein product: CASSRGTGAYEQYF.

This clone appeared a few times. V usage is TRBV5-7 and J usage is TRBJ1-2; no clear D. TRBV5-7 belongs to the ORF category, with a function that is uncertain. This CDR3 has 13 residues. V was trimmed by 2 bases and J by 2 bases, leaving 7 bases between them. CDR3 loop: CASSFRGNYGYTF. The CDR3 DNA is TGTGCCAGCAGCTTTCGGGGAAACTATGGCTACACCTTC.

The J gene is TRBJ1-2, the V gene TRBV7-9; D might be TRBD1 (6 bases). The CDR3 contains 14 residues. Trimming pared 7 bases from V and 2 bases from J, leaving 14 bases between. Germline CDR1 reads SEHNR; CDR2 reads FQNEAQ (reference sequence). The CDR3 reads CASTRQGNNYGYTF. CDR3 DNA sequence: TGTGCCAGCACCCGTCAGGGGAACAACTATGGCTACACCTTC.